The rows below give T cell receptor beta chains drawn from one sample of a study of shared clonotypes between healthy human individuals. Data came from immunoSEQ multiplex PCR; TCRdb stores just in-frame clones and leaves some out. Here the sample spans millions of clones, 85% to 95% being singletons. The specimen sequenced was naive CD4+ T cells sorted from blood. Receptors were obtained from a man younger than 35 in good health. The conserved cysteine and the conserved F or W are not part of the CDR3 here. Where a row states a size, it is once, few, many or the class of an expanded clone; other rows omit it.

-	TRBV30	TRBJ1-6	AWTGRGNSPLH
-	TRBV18	TRBJ2-5	ASSADLQETQY
-	TRBV11-2	TRBJ2-5	ASSLDRASGGRGTQY
-	TRBV7-2	TRBJ2-1	ASSRPSANEQF
-	TRBV6-1	TRBJ2-3	ASNGKTSGPDTQY
-	TRBV19	TRBJ1-5	ASSILGQGQPQH
once	TRBV10-3	TRBJ1-5	ASSDGYQPQH
once	TRBV5-6	TRBJ1-1	ASSSDGWILNTEAF
few	TRBV6-6	TRBJ1-5	ASSYSDSTGFWH
-	TRBV7-2	TRBJ2-7	ASSPAGTGDYEQY
-	TRBV18	TRBJ1-5	ASSPDMGATQPQH
-	TRBV7-2	TRBJ2-7	ASAPGLARYEQY
-	TRBV30	TRBJ2-7	AWSVRLAGAGEQY
-	TRBV6-5	TRBJ1-4	ASSYSLTTNEKLF
-	TRBV19	TRBJ2-7	ASSMVDARYEQY
-	TRBV10-1	TRBJ2-1	ASSDQGVRNEQF
-	TRBV6-5	TRBJ2-1	ASSYPGTGSDEQF
-	TRBV14	TRBJ2-7	ASSQAQGLLNEQY
-	TRBV15	TRBJ1-4	ATSKGNEKLF
-	TRBV5-1	TRBJ2-7	ASSPGTSPHEQY
-	TRBV13	TRBJ1-5	ASSLGPRGSNQPQH
once	TRBV6-5	TRBJ2-7	ASRQGLAGVYEQY
-	TRBV18	TRBJ2-7	ASSPPNTPHEQY
once	TRBV28	TRBJ1-2	ASNGDTYGYT
-	TRBV11-3	TRBJ2-3	ASSSSGASTDTQY
-	TRBV11-2	TRBJ1-3	ASSLSDRGNTIY
once	TRBV5-5	TRBJ2-7	ASSLEGTSGEQY
once	TRBV10-3	TRBJ2-7	AITPTLSGQGIYEQY
-	TRBV18	TRBJ2-5	ASSPRGERAGKETQY
-	TRBV19	TRBJ2-6	ASTAGTGANVLT
-	TRBV6-5	TRBJ1-2	ATGGTNYGYT
-	TRBV18	TRBJ2-5	ASSRMTSSQETQY
-	TRBV18	TRBJ1-1	ASSPPPGYGTEAF
few	TRBV7-2	TRBJ2-1	ASSLAQTLGNEQF
-	TRBV29-1	TRBJ2-2	SVGHSNTGELF
few	TRBV7-9	TRBJ1-2	ASRFSSSVGGYT
-	TRBV11-2	TRBJ2-2	ASSRLAGVEKLF
-	TRBV5-1	TRBJ2-3	ASRPGSSTDTQY